This entry is about one TCR beta chain. The repertoire was sequenced with immunoSEQ multiplex PCR; TCRdb's copy has only in-frame clones and lacks some. The sample lists around 2.1 million clones; approximately 94% were seen once. CDR1 SGHNT and CDR2 YYREEE come from the germline V gene (reference sequence). The V gene end was trimmed by 8 bases and the J gene end by 10 bases; junction bases not matched to a gene: 16. This CDR3 is 14 amino acids long. This sample is part of a study of shared clonotypes between healthy human individuals. Input material: naive CD4+ T cells sorted from blood. Stated subset: CD45RA+ positively selected. The origin of this receptor is a man between 18 and 29 years old in good health. This chain links TRBV5-4 with TRBJ1-2; 8 positions match TRBD1. CDR3 region: CASTTGTGISAYTF. CDR3 nucleotides: TGTGCCAGTACTACCGGGACAGGCATTAGTGCCTACACCTTC.